This is a list of T cell receptor beta chains from one sample in a study of blood T cell repertoires in COVID-19. TCRdb's table, derived via immunoSEQ multiplex PCR, lists solely in-frame clones and lacks some. Among over 150,000 clones listed, over 80% were seen once. The sequenced sample consisted of peripheral blood. The receptors derive from a woman in her sixties or seventies with acute or convalescent COVID-19. CDR3s include the opening cysteine and the closing phenylalanine or tryptophan. Fields, in order: CDR3 protein, CDR3 DNA, D gene, clone size, V gene, J gene. D genes are given only for firm matches. A row's size may be missing; if present it is once, few, many or a size class.

CASSPRGGVSYEQYF	TGTGCCAGCAGTCCCCGTGGGGGGGTTTCCTACGAGCAGTACTTC	TRBD2	NA	TRBV28	TRBJ2-7
CASSLRGRLTEHF	TGTGCCAGCAGTTTAAGGGGCCGGCTGACCGAACATTTT	NA	NA	TRBV12-3/TRBV12-4	TRBJ1-5
CASSLPRGTSNEQFF	TGTGCCAGCAGCTTACCTAGGGGGACGAGTAATGAGCAGTTCTTC	NA	NA	TRBV7-9	TRBJ2-1
CASSSSGGLNTEAFF	TGTGCCAGCAGTTCTTCAGGAGGGCTGAACACTGAAGCTTTCTTT	NA	NA	TRBV6-5	TRBJ1-1
CASSGSPRGTNEKLFF	TGTGCCAGCAGCGGGAGCCCGAGGGGGACTAATGAAAAACTGTTTTTT	NA	once	TRBV9	TRBJ1-4
CASSGTGLSSGNTIYF	TGTGCCAGCAGCGGGACAGGGCTCAGCTCTGGAAACACCATATATTTT	TRBD1	NA	TRBV2	TRBJ1-3
CASSPCDSHYGYTF	TGTGCCAGCAGCCCCTGCGACAGCCACTATGGCTACACCTTC	NA	few	TRBV3-1/TRBV3-2	TRBJ1-2
CASSWRGEQFF	TGTGCCAGCAGTTGGAGGGGTGAGCAGTTCTTC	NA	NA	TRBV12-3/TRBV12-4	TRBJ2-1
CASSIGPLRGIRNQPQHF	TGTGCCAGTAGTATAGGCCCTCTTCGAGGGATCCGCAATCAGCCCCAGCATTTT	NA	NA	TRBV19	TRBJ1-5
CASSSDTGPANYGYTF	TGTGCCAGCAGCTCAGATACAGGGCCGGCTAACTATGGCTACACCTTC	NA	NA	TRBV7-8	TRBJ1-2
CASGLASYNEQFF	TGTGCCAGTGGACTAGCATCCTACAATGAGCAGTTCTTC	TRBD2	NA	TRBV27	TRBJ2-1
CASSQVSGELFF	TGTGCCAGCAGCCAAGTCTCCGGGGAGCTGTTTTTT	NA	NA	TRBV3-1/TRBV3-2	TRBJ2-2
CASSAPTNEKLFF	TGCGCCAGCAGTGCTCCAACTAATGAAAAACTGTTTTTT	NA	NA	TRBV10-2	TRBJ1-4
CASSEADRVYNEQFF	TGTGCCAGCAGTGAAGCAGACAGGGTATACAATGAGCAGTTCTTC	TRBD1	once	TRBV6-1	TRBJ2-1
CASRVQGATLDKYF	TGTGCCAGCAGAGTACAGGGGGCAACCCTGGATAAGTACTTC	TRBD1	NA	TRBV5-8	TRBJ2-7
CASSLGTANYGYTF	TGTGCCAGCAGTCTCGGGACAGCTAACTATGGCTACACCTTC	TRBD1	NA	TRBV28	TRBJ1-2
CSSSGGGGYTGELFF	TGCAGCTCCTCCGGGGGCGGGGGGTACACCGGGGAGCTGTTTTTT	TRBD2	NA	TRBV29-1	TRBJ2-2
CASSFGQGHGSPLHF	TGTGCCAGCAGCTTCGGACAGGGGCACGGTTCACCCCTCCACTTT	TRBD1	once	TRBV5-6	TRBJ1-6
CASSRQGSTEAFF	TGTGCCAGCAGCCGACAGGGCTCCACTGAAGCTTTCTTT	TRBD1	NA	TRBV25-1	TRBJ1-1
CASSATGAVPLHF	TGTGCCAGCAGTGCAACAGGGGCGGTACCCCTCCACTTT	TRBD1	NA	TRBV27	TRBJ1-6
CSVFGTGGIHEQYF	TGCAGCGTATTCGGGACAGGGGGCATCCACGAGCAGTACTTC	TRBD1	NA	TRBV29-1	TRBJ2-7
CASSLWGQMNTEAFF	TGTGCCAGCAGCTTATGGGGGCAGATGAACACTGAAGCTTTCTTT	NA	NA	TRBV7-9	TRBJ1-1
CASSPRTTGANTGELFF	TGTGCCAGCTCACCACGAACAACAGGGGCAAACACCGGGGAGCTGTTTTTT	TRBD1	once	TRBV18	TRBJ2-2
CASSLALRGGEEAFF	TGTGCCAGCAGCTTAGCCCTGAGGGGGGGCGAAGAAGCTTTCTTT	NA	NA	TRBV7-2	TRBJ1-1
CASSLDGTGASEQYF	TGTGCCAGCAGCTTAGATGGGACAGGGGCCTCCGAGCAGTACTTC	TRBD1	NA	TRBV7-2	TRBJ2-7
CASSLQGNYGYTF	TGTGCCAGCAGTTTGCAGGGAAACTATGGCTACACCTTC	NA	NA	TRBV28	TRBJ1-2
CASSPSNQPQHF	TGTGCCAGCAGCCCCTCCAATCAGCCCCAGCATTTT	NA	NA	TRBV6-6	TRBJ1-5
CASSLTGTGAQPQHF	TGTGCCAGCAGCTTGACCGGGACAGGGGCTCAGCCCCAGCATTTT	TRBD1	NA	TRBV5-6	TRBJ1-5
CASSQDRTSELTDTQYF	TGCGCCAGCAGCCAAGATCGGACTAGCGAGCTCACAGATACGCAGTATTTT	TRBD2	many	TRBV4-3	TRBJ2-3
CASSSLFPGQGYDTEAFF	TGTGCCAGCAGCTCTCTATTCCCGGGACAGGGGTACGACACTGAAGCTTTCTTT	TRBD1	few	TRBV7-6	TRBJ1-1
CASSLAPITSGELFF	TGTGCCAGCAGCTTAGCTCCTATTACCTCCGGGGAGCTGTTTTTT	NA	once	TRBV7-6	TRBJ2-2
CASSIGGAAKNIQYF	TGTGCCAGCAGCATCGGGGGGGCTGCCAAAAACATTCAGTACTTC	TRBD2	NA	TRBV7-2	TRBJ2-4
CASSVTGSYGYTF	TGTGCCAGCAGCGTGACTGGGTCTTATGGCTACACCTTC	NA	NA	TRBV9	TRBJ1-2